This record concerns one TCR beta chain sequence. The sample comes from a study of blood T cell repertoires in COVID-19. Across the whole study: Nucleic acid was either cDNA or gDNA, and it came from T cells, B-cell-depleted T cells, or PBMCs.

Libraries were prepared by immunoSEQ multiplex PCR; TCRdb keeps only in-frame clonotypes and omits some of them. The repertoire holds hundreds of thousands of clones, with 75% to 90% as singletons. V was shortened by 3 bases and J by 1 base, with 17 bases between the two germline ends. Germline CDR1 is SGHRS and CDR2 is YFSETQ. CDR3 length: 16 residues. Researchers sorted participants into cohorts using their self-reported clinical history. Among Cohort 3 donors, those recovered had two negative PCRs, clearance, or symptom resolution. The chain employs TRBV5-1 and TRBJ2-7; a possible D gene is TRBD2 (6 bases). The sample taken for sequencing was PBMCs or T cells enriched from blood (not recorded which). The receptor was derived from a man aged 25 to 40 who had recovered from COVID-19. CDR3: CASSSIPRDSSYEQYF. The CDR3 DNA is TGCGCCAGCAGCTCTATTCCTCGGGACTCTTCCTACGAGCAGTACTTC.